The 5 T cell receptor beta chains listed next were all sequenced from one sample in a study of T-cell reconstitution after alpha-beta-depleted transplantation in children. Researchers prepared the TCRbeta library using unique molecular identifiers, the study reports. Using its own MiXCR run on the PCR reads, TCRdb lists one record per CDR3 protein. The table includes about a million distinct CDR3 sequences, roughly 29% detected once. This specimen was PBMCs, mostly from graft donor cells, taken 360 days after TCRalphabeta/CD19-depleted stem cell transplant. These receptors were taken from a boy less than two years old who had a stem cell transplant for SCID, so the T cells may come from the graft donor.

This clonotype occurred once. V and J are TRBV9 and TRBJ2-3, with 11 bases identical to TRBD2. CDR1 SGDLS and CDR2 YYNGEE come from the germline V gene. Losses at the gene ends were 4 bases for V and 4 bases for J; bases not matched to a gene: 8. CDR3 length equals 16 residues. The CDR3 is CASSLFLAGGPDTQYF. In nucleotides, the CDR3 is TGTGCCAGCAGCTTATTCCTAGCGGGGGGCCCAGATACGCAGTATTTT.

The sample holds a few counts of this clonotype. The chain is built from TRBV7-4 and TRBJ2-1, with 12 positions matching TRBD1. With 5 bases clipped from V and 7 bases from J, the junction kept 6 bases outside the gene matches. Germline CDR1 is SGHVT and CDR2 is SQSDAQ. There are 15 residues in the CDR3. The chain's CDR3 is CASSPRDRGRNEQFF. In DNA form, the CDR3 reads TGTGCCAGCAGCCCCCGGGACAGGGGGCGGAATGAGCAGTTCTTC.

V and J are TRBV4-1 and TRBJ1-1, with a tentative D call TRBD1 (5 bases). V lost 3 bases, J lost 5 bases, and 7 bases lay in between. The CDR3 length is 12 residues. Per germline, CDR1 MGHRA and CDR2 YSYEKL. The CDR3 region is CASSHRGTEAFF. CDR3 sequence (DNA): TGCGCCAGCAGCCATAGGGGAACTGAAGCTTTCTTT.

This clonotype has more than one count but fewer than ten. The gene calls are TRBV6-2 or TRBV6-3 and TRBJ1-1; D gene uncertain. The CDR3 runs 16 residues. Germline values: CDR1 MNHEY, CDR2 SVGEGT. Trimming pared 0 bases from V and 0 bases from J, leaving 11 bases between. CDR3 in amino acids: CASSYSGKVLNTEAFF. The CDR3 bases are TGTGCCAGCAGTTACTCTGGAAAGGTTCTGAACACTGAAGCTTTCTTT.

The genes are TRBV20-1 and TRBJ2-1; 8 bases are shared with TRBD2. With 3 bases clipped from V and 2 bases from J, the junction kept 9 bases outside the gene matches. The CDR3 spans 16 residues. Germline V lookup: CDR1 DFQATT, CDR2 SNEGSKA (reference sequence). Here the CDR3 DNA reads TGCAGTGCTAGTTACGTGGCGGGGGGCACCTACAATGAGCAGTTCTTC. This translates into CSASYVAGGTYNEQFF.